A selection of T cell receptor beta chains follows, all from one sample in a study of blood T cell repertoires in COVID-19. Produced via immunoSEQ multiplex PCR; TCRdb's table is partial and in-frame only. Among approximately 300,000 clones listed, roughly 85% were seen once. Material: PBMCs or T cells enriched from blood (not recorded which). The receptors were gathered from a woman younger than 45 who had been exposed to COVID-19. The CDR3 runs from the conserved cysteine through the conserved F or W. D genes are given only for firm matches. A clone size is listed for some rows: how often the clone was seen (once, few, many), or a class if it is expanded.

V	D	size	J	CDR3	DNA
TRBV25-1	TRBD1	.	TRBJ2-7	CASSENSDRARYEQYF	TGTGCCAGCAGTGAAAACTCGGACAGGGCGAGGTACGAGCAGTACTTC
TRBV24-1	TRBD1	.	TRBJ1-6	CATKTGPNSPLHF	TGTGCCACCAAGACAGGGCCTAATTCACCCCTCCACTTT
TRBV28	.	.	TRBJ2-1	CASSSFGKAGHEQFF	TGTGCCAGCAGTTCCTTCGGTAAGGCGGGCCATGAGCAGTTCTTC
TRBV28	.	.	TRBJ1-2	CASKFPAGSNYGYTF	TGTGCCAGCAAATTTCCGGCAGGCTCTAACTATGGCTACACCTTC
TRBV7-9	.	many	TRBJ1-2	CASSLESGDYGYTF	TGTGCCAGCAGCTTAGAATCGGGAGACTATGGCTACACCTTC
TRBV5-1	TRBD1	.	TRBJ2-7	CASSPSGQGYEQYF	TGCGCCAGCAGCCCGTCGGGACAGGGCTACGAGCAGTACTTC
TRBV5-1	.	once	TRBJ2-3	CASSPGLESTDTQYF	TGCGCCAGCAGCCCTGGACTGGAGAGCACAGATACGCAGTATTTT
TRBV4-1	.	.	TRBJ1-2	CASSQADTEAGTGGYTF	TGCGCCAGCAGCCAAGCTGACACTGAGGCGGGGACTGGTGGCTACACCTTC
TRBV28	.	.	TRBJ2-2	CATQYQNTGELFF	TGTGCCACCCAGTACCAGAACACCGGGGAGCTGTTTTTT
TRBV30	.	few	TRBJ2-2	CACIRTGFPDGELFF	TGTGCCTGCATAAGAACAGGGTTCCCAGACGGGGAGCTGTTTTTT
TRBV29-1	.	.	TRBJ2-1	CSVGPILSSYNEQFF	TGCAGCGTTGGTCCAATTCTTAGCTCCTACAATGAGCAGTTCTTC
TRBV18	.	once	TRBJ2-2	CASSPASDSPGLFF	TGTGCCAGCTCACCAGCCTCTGACTCCCCTGGGCTGTTTTTT
TRBV10-3	.	few	TRBJ1-6	CAISLNARDKNSPLHF	TGTGCCATCAGCTTGAACGCTCGGGACAAAAATTCACCCCTCCACTTT
TRBV29-1	.	.	TRBJ1-6	CSVEIADYNSPLHF	TGCAGCGTTGAAATCGCAGATTATAATTCACCCCTCCACTTT
TRBV7-8	TRBD1	.	TRBJ2-5	CASSLNGQGGLETQYF	TGTGCCAGCAGCCTAAACGGACAGGGTGGTTTAGAGACCCAGTACTTC
TRBV29-1	.	.	TRBJ2-7	CSVSQTYYEQYF	TGCAGCGTAAGTCAGACATACTACGAGCAGTACTTC
TRBV27	.	.	TRBJ1-2	CASSYSPSRNYGYTF	TGTGCCAGCAGTTACTCCCCGTCCAGGAACTATGGCTACACCTTC
TRBV18	.	once	TRBJ1-5	CASSPGQIRNQPQHF	TGTGCCAGCTCACCAGGACAAATTCGGAATCAGCCCCAGCATTTT
TRBV5-1	.	.	TRBJ2-3	CASSFDSDTQYF	TGCGCCAGCAGCTTTGACTCTGATACGCAGTATTTT
TRBV3-1/TRBV3-2	.	.	TRBJ2-2	CASKWGENTGELFF	TGTGCCAGCAAATGGGGGGAGAACACCGGGGAGCTGTTTTTT
TRBV30	TRBD1	.	TRBJ2-5	CAWRQGARETQYF	TGTGCCTGGAGACAGGGGGCGCGGGAGACCCAGTACTTC
TRBV28	.	.	TRBJ1-1	CASPGPRNTEAFF	TGTGCCAGTCCAGGGCCCCGGAACACTGAAGCTTTCTTT